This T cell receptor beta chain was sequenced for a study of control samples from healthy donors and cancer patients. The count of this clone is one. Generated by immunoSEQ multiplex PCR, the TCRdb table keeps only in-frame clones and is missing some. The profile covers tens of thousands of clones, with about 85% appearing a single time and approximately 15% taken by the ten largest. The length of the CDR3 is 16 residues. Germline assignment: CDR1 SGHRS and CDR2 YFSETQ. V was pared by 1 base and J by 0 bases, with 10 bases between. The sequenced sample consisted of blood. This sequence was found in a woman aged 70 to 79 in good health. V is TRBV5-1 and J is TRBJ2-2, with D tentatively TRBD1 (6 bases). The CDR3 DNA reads TGCGCCAGCAGCTTGAGCACAGGGCCGAACACCGGGGAGCTGTTTTTT. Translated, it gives CASSLSTGPNTGELFF.